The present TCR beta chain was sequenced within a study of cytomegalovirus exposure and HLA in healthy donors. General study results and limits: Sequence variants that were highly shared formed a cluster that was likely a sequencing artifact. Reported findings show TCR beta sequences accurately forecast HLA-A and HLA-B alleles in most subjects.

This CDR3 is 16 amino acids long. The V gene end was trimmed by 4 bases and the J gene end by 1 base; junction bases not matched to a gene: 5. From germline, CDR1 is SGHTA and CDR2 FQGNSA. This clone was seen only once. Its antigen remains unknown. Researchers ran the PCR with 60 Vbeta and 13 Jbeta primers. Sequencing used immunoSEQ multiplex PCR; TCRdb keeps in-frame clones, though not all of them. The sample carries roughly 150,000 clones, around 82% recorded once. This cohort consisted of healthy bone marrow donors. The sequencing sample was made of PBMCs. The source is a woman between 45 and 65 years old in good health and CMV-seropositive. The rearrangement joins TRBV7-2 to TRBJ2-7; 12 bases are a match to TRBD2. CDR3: CASSWGLAGISYEQYF. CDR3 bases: TGTGCCAGCAGCTGGGGACTAGCGGGTATTTCCTACGAGCAGTACTTC.